This TCR beta chain was documented in a study of T cells in tumors and immune-related adverse events. Between the trimmed V and J ends, which lost 5 bases and 2 bases, there was a span of 7 bases. CDR3 size: 13 residues. The germline V gene encodes CDR1 SGHAT and CDR2 FQNNGV. The data were produced by immunoSEQ multiplex PCR, yet TCRdb's version contains in-frame clones alone and is incomplete. The sample contains fewer than 4,500 clones, approximately 78% of which appear only once. The chain has TRBV11-2 and TRBJ1-3; unclear D gene. This clonotype originated in a female donor with metastatic renal cell carcinoma. The sequencing here drew on skin tissue, taken from a patient treated with anti-PD-1 therapy. DNA for the CDR3: TGTGCCAGCAGCGCCAGACCTGGAAACACCATATATTTT. It is translated as CASSARPGNTIYF. The entire variable domain, with the rest obtained from reference TRBV11-2 and TRBJ1-3, is as follows: EAGVAQSPRYKIIEKRQSVAFWCNPISGHATLYWYQQILGQGPKLLIQFQNNGVVDDSQLPKDRFSAERLKGVDSTLKIQPAKLEDSAVYLCASSARPGNTIYFGEGSWLTVV.